What follows describes a single T cell receptor beta chain. Its specificity is unknown. TCRdb's table, derived via immunoSEQ multiplex PCR, lists solely in-frame clones and lacks some. The table includes over 150,000 clones, 70% to 90% detected once. This CDR3 comprises 17 residues. The germline CDR1 and CDR2 sequences are SGHTA and FQGNSA. The trim removed 4 bases at V and 3 bases at J, leaving 10 bases unmatched. The data were obtained in a study of T cell responses to AZD1222 COVID-19 vaccine. Whole-study findings and limits: Two AZD1222 administrations were followed by greater Spike-specific TCR breadth and depth. Only six people who got AZD1222 tested seropositive at baseline. The study sampled repertoires only after the peak T cell response.

The specimen comprised peripheral blood, sampled on day 0 of AZD1222 vaccination. The chain joins TRBV7-2 to TRBJ2-2; 8 bases are a match to TRBD2. This TCR derives from an adult in good health. CDR3 residues: CASSSPPRRGDTGELFF. The CDR3 nucleotides read TGTGCCAGCAGCTCACCTCCTAGGCGGGGGGACACCGGGGAGCTGTTTTTT.